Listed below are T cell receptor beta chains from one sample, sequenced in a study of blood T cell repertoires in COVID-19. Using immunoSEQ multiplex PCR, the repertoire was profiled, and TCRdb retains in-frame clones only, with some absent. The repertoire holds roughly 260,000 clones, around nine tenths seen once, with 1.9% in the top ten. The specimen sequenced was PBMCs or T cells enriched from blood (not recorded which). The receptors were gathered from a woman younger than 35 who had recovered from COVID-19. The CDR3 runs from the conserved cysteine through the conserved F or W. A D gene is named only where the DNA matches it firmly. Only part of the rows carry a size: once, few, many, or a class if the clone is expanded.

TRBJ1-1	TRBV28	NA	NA	TGTGCCAGCAGTTTGGGGGGTATGAACACTGAAGCTTTCTTT	CASSLGGMNTEAFF
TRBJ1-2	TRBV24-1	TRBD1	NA	TGTGCCACCAGTGATGCGGGACAGTCGCACGGCTACACCTTC	CATSDAGQSHGYTF
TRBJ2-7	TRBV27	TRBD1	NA	TGTGCCAGCAGTTTCGGTGGGGGACAGGGCTACGAGCAGTACTTC	CASSFGGGQGYEQYF
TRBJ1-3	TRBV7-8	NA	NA	TGTGCCAGCAGCTCCACGGAGGGCGGACCATCAACTGGAAACACCATATATTTT	CASSSTEGGPSTGNTIYF
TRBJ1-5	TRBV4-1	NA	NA	TGCGCCAGCAGCGCAAGGGAGAATCAGCCCCAGCATTTT	CASSARENQPQHF
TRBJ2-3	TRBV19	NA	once	TGTGCCAGTAGTATAACCGCAGGCACAGATACGCAGTATTTT	CASSITAGTDTQYF
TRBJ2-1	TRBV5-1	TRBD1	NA	TGCGCCAGCATCCAGGGTGGACAGGGGAGCCATGAGCAGTTCTTC	CASIQGGQGSHEQFF
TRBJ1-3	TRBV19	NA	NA	TGTGCCAGTAGTATGGAGAGGATCGGGTCTGGAAACACCATATATTTT	CASSMERIGSGNTIYF
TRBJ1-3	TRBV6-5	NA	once	TGTGCCAGCCGAGCCCAATCAGGTGGCACCATATATTTT	CASRAQSGGTIYF
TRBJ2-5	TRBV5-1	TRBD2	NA	TGCGCCAGCAGCTCGTCCGGTACTAGCGGGAGCGGGCAAGAGACCCAGTACTTC	CASSSSGTSGSGQETQYF
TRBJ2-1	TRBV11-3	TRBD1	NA	TGTGCCAGCAGCTTACGACAGGGGTCCTACAATGAGCAGTTCTTC	CASSLRQGSYNEQFF
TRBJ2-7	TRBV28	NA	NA	TGTGCCAGCAGTTTACGGGGTCGGATAGAGTACGAGCAGTACTTC	CASSLRGRIEYEQYF
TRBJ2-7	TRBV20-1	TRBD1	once	TGCAGTGCTAGTTTGAGGGGGCCGGGCTACGAGCAGTACTTC	CSASLRGPGYEQYF
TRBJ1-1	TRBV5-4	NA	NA	TGTGCCAGCAGCCCCCCCGGACAGAAGACGAACACTGAAGCTTTCTTT	CASSPPGQKTNTEAFF
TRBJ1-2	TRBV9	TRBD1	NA	TGTGCCAGCAGCGTAGTGTTGGACAGGGACTATGGCTACACCTTC	CASSVVLDRDYGYTF
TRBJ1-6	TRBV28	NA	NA	TGTGCCAGCAGTTTTTTGCTTGGTAACAGCCGTAATTCACCCCTCCACTTT	CASSFLLGNSRNSPLHF
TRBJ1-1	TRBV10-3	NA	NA	TGTGCCATCAGTGACGTTGGCAGGGAGGCTGAAGCTTTCTTT	CAISDVGREAEAFF
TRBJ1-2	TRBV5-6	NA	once	TGTGCCAGCAGCTTGGGACAGGAGCTCTATGGCTACACCTTC	CASSLGQELYGYTF
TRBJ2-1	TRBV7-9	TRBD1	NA	TGTGCCAGCAGCCAACCGGGACAGGGGGGTCATGAGCAGTTCTTC	CASSQPGQGGHEQFF
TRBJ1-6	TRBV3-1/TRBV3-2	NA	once	TGTGCCAGCAGCCATCGGGGGGACTATAATTCACCCCTCCACTTT	CASSHRGDYNSPLHF
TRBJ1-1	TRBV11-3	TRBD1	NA	TGTGCCAGCAGCCAACAGACAGGGAGGAACACTGAAGCTTTCTTT	CASSQQTGRNTEAFF
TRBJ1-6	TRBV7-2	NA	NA	TGTGCCAGCAGCTCCAGCGGACAGTCTTTCGGAGGTTCACCCCTCCACTTT	CASSSSGQSFGGSPLHF
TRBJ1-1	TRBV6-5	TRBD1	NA	TGTGCCAGCAGTCACACAGGGGGGGACACTGAAGCTTTCTTT	CASSHTGGDTEAFF
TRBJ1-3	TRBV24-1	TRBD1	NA	TGTGCCACCAGTGAAGCCGGGACAGGGAACACCATATATTTT	CATSEAGTGNTIYF
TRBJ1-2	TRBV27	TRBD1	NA	TGTGCCAGCAGCCGCGTGGGGACAGTCCCTATTAGACATGGCTACACCTTC	CASSRVGTVPIRHGYTF
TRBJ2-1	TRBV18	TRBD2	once	TGTGCCAGCTCACTCCTCGGGGGGGCCGAAGAGCAGTTCTTC	CASSLLGGAEEQFF
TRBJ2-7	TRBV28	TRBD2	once	TGTGCCAGCACCACCGGGGGGGGTCTTCTCTACGAGCAGTACTTC	CASTTGGGLLYEQYF
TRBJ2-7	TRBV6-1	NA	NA	TGTGCCAGCAGTGATACCCGACGGGGAAACTACGAGCAGTACTTC	CASSDTRRGNYEQYF
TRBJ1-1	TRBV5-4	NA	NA	TGTGCCAGCAGCGACGACAGGTATATGAACACTGAAGCTTTCTTT	CASSDDRYMNTEAFF
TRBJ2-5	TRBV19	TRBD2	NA	TGTGCCAGTAGTCCGATACTAGCGGGAACGGAGACCCAGTACTTC	CASSPILAGTETQYF
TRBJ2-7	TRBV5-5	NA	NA	TGTGCCAGCAGCTTGACATATCCCCCCGAGCAGTACTTC	CASSLTYPPEQYF
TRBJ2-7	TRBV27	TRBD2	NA	TGTGCCAGCAGTCCGGGACTAGCGGGAGCCCACGAGCAGTACTTC	CASSPGLAGAHEQYF
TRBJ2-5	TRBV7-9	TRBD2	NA	TGTGCCAGCAGCTTCCCGGAGGCTAGCGGGGGGGAAGAGACCCAGTACTTC	CASSFPEASGGEETQYF
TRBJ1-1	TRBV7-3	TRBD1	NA	TGTGCCAGCAGCCCTCAGGGGGCGCTTCCCACTGAAGCTTTCTTT	CASSPQGALPTEAFF
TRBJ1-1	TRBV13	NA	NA	TGTGCCAGCAGCTTGTCAGGACAGATCACTGAAGCTTTCTTT	CASSLSGQITEAFF
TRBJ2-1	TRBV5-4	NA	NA	TGTGCCAGCAGCTTGGATCTAGGAGGGAATGAGCAGTTCTTC	CASSLDLGGNEQFF
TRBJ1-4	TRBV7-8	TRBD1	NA	TGTGCCAGCAGCTTACCGAGGACAGGGCCTAATGAAAAACTGTTTTTT	CASSLPRTGPNEKLFF
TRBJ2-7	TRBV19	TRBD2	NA	TGTGCCAGTAGCCGTTTATCCGGGACTAGCGGCCACTACGAGCAGTACTTC	CASSRLSGTSGHYEQYF
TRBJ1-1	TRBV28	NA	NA	TGTGCCAGCAGTTTGTCGCCTGCGAGGACTGAAGCTTTCTTT	CASSLSPARTEAFF
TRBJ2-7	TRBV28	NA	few	TGTGCCAGCAGGTCCGAGGTAACCTACGAGCAGTACTTC	CASRSEVTYEQYF
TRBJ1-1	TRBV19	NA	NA	TGTGCCACCCTGCCCAGGGATTTGAACACTGAAGCTTTCTTT	CATLPRDLNTEAFF
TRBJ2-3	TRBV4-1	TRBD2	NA	TGCGCCAGCAGCCAAGATGGGCGGGGGGGCACAGATACGCAGTATTTT	CASSQDGRGGTDTQYF
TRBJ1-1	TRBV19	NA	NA	TGTGCCAGTAGTATGTTGGTGCGGAACACTGAAGCTTTCTTT	CASSMLVRNTEAFF
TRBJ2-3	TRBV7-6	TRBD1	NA	TGTGCCAGCAGCCTCAAGGGGGCTCGAATGGATACGCAGTATTTT	CASSLKGARMDTQYF
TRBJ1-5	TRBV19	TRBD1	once	TGTGCCAGTAGTATTGGGACAGGTTATCAGCCCCAGCATTTT	CASSIGTGYQPQHF
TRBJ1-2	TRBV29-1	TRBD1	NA	TGCAGCGTTCAGGACAGGGGACTACGTGGCTACACCTTC	CSVQDRGLRGYTF
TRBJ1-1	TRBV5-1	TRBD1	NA	TGCGCCAGCAGCCCGGGACAGACTGAAGCTTTCTTT	CASSPGQTEAFF
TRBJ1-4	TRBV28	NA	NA	TGTGCCAGCAGTCCATCAGGGGTCGGTACTAATGAAAAACTGTTTTTT	CASSPSGVGTNEKLFF
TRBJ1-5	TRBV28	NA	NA	TGTGCCAGCAGTTTGGGGGGGCGCTCGTGGGAGCCCCAGCATTTT	CASSLGGRSWEPQHF
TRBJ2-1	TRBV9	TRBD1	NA	TGTGCCAGCAGCGTATGGACAGGTTCCTACAATGAGCAGTTCTTC	CASSVWTGSYNEQFF
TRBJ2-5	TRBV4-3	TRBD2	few	TGCGCCAGCAGCCAAGGACTAGCCGAAGAGACCCAGTACTTC	CASSQGLAEETQYF
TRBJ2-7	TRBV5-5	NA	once	TGTGCCAGCAGCTTGGCTCGCCCGGACACCGAGCAGTACTTC	CASSLARPDTEQYF
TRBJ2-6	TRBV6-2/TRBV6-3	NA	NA	TGTGCCAGCAGTTTCAGGGGTTCCTCTGGGGCCAACGTCCTGACTTTC	CASSFRGSSGANVLTF
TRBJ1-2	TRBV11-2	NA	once	TGTGCCAGCAGCTTAGAGGGCGCTGGCTACACCTTC	CASSLEGAGYTF